Listed here are 12 T cell receptor beta chains from one sample, sequenced in a study of control samples from healthy donors and cancer patients. Measured with immunoSEQ multiplex PCR; TCRdb has only the in-frame clones, and not every one. Of fewer than 150,000 clones listed, about 93% are singletons. The sample comprised blood. These TCRs come from a young man in good health.

V usage is TRBV5-1 and J usage is TRBJ2-7, with D uncertain. CDR1 is SGHRS, CDR2 YFSETQ, per germline. Trimming cost V 0 bases and J 3 bases, with 13 bases left between them. CDR3 length: 15 amino acids. The CDR3 region is CASSLGPQRNYEQYF. As DNA, the CDR3 is TGCGCCAGCAGCTTGGGGCCCCAAAGGAACTACGAGCAGTACTTC.

This clone turned up a few times. CDR3 DNA: TGTGCCAGTGCTCGGACGGGGAATTCACCCCTCCACTTT. This encodes CASARTGNSPLHF. The chain links TRBV19 to TRBJ1-6; D uncertain. Deletions cut 8 bases from V and 7 bases from J, with 12 bases between. Germline-derived CDR1 and CDR2 are LNHDA and SQIVND (reference sequence). The length of the CDR3 is 13 residues.

The chain carries TRBV24-1 and TRBJ2-1; D unclear. Germline lookup yields CDR1 KGHDR and CDR2 SFDVKD. CDR3 length equals 17 residues. The V end lost 2 bases, the J end lost 4 bases, and 17 bases lay between the germline ends. The CDR3 DNA is TGTGCCACCAGTGATTCCGGTCCCACCTCTTCTTACAATGAGCAGTTCTTC. Protein sequence: CATSDSGPTSSYNEQFF.

This clone was found once. The chain couples TRBV7-6 to TRBJ2-3; 9 nucleotides match TRBD2. Germline CDR1 reads SGHVS; CDR2 reads FNYEAQ. This CDR3 region has 15 residues. The ends lost 2 bases at V and 6 bases at J; junction bases unmatched: 6. CDR3 sequence reads: CASSLRREGLDTQYF. The CDR3 bases are TGTGCCAGCAGCTTACGGCGGGAGGGCCTGGATACGCAGTATTTT.

The rearrangement uses TRBV13 and TRBJ2-3; D gene unclear. There are 17 residues in the CDR3. Trimming took off 6 bases at V and 3 bases at J, with 22 bases between the two ends. The germline V gene encodes CDR1 PRHDT and CDR2 FYEKMQ (reference sequence). The CDR3 loop reads CASSYTLPGTATDTQYF. For the CDR3, the DNA is TGTGCCAGCAGTTACACCCTTCCTGGAACAGCTACAGATACGCAGTATTTT.

This chain links TRBV7-9 with TRBJ2-7, with D hard to call. The CDR3 runs 13 residues. In germline, CDR1 is SEHNR, CDR2 FQNEAQ (reference sequence). V was trimmed by 1 base and J by 7 bases, leaving 11 bases between them. CDR3 DNA sequence: TGTGCCAGCAGCTTAGACTTTTTTTGGGAGCAGTACTTC. It translates to CASSLDFFWEQYF.

The chain joins TRBV2 to TRBJ2-1; D uncertain. The germline gives CDR1 SNHLY, CDR2 FYNNEI. The length of the CDR3 is 12 residues. The V end was cut by 6 bases, the J end by 5 bases, with 8 bases between. The CDR3 spells CASRWRNNEQFF. The CDR3 region has the DNA TGTGCCAGCAGATGGAGAAACAATGAGCAGTTCTTC.

The gene calls are TRBV5-1 and TRBJ2-1; 7 nucleotides align to TRBD2. The germline CDR1 and CDR2 sequences are SGHRS and YFSETQ. The CDR3 loop spans 12 amino acids. The J segment lost 6 bases and the V segment lost 7 bases, leaving 4 bases of the junction unmatched. The DNA for the CDR3 is TGCGCCAGCTCTTCGGGAGGCAATGAGCAGTTCTTC. It codes for CASSSGGNEQFF.

The chain joins TRBV19 to TRBJ2-1, with D possibly being TRBD1 (5 bases). The V and J ends lost 1 base and 9 bases respectively, with 13 bases between them. In germline, CDR1 is LNHDA, CDR2 SQIVND (reference sequence). The CDR3 loop spans 14 amino acids. The CDR3 DNA follows: TGTGCCAGTAGTATAGGACAGTTCCCAGGTGAGCAGTTCTTC. Translating it yields CASSIGQFPGEQFF.

The genes are TRBV5-6 and TRBJ2-2; 7 bases agree with TRBD2. Germline V CDR1 and CDR2: SGHDT, YYEEEE. This CDR3 is built from 16 residues. V lost 2 bases and J lost 1; bases outside the gene matches: 5. The CDR3 coding sequence is TGTGCCAGCAGCTTAGGGCAGCGGGGGAACACCGGGGAGCTGTTTTTT. The encoded protein is CASSLGQRGNTGELFF. The whole variable domain, filled in from reference TRBV5-6 and TRBJ2-2, reads DAGVTQSPTHLIKTRGQQVTLRCSPKSGHDTVSWYQQALGQGPQFIFQYYEEEERQRGNFPDRFSGHQFPNYSSELNVNALLLGDSALYLCASSLGQRGNTGELFFGEGSRLTVL.

This clone appeared a single time. This chain uses TRBV28 with TRBJ1-4; D possibly corresponds to TRBD1 (6 bases). Trimming stripped 2 bases from V and 7 bases from J, with 17 bases between. This CDR3 has 16 residues. CDR1 and CDR2 (germline): MDHEN, SYDVKM. DNA of the CDR3: TGTGCCAGCAGTTTACCATCGACAGGTTTGGGTGAAAAACTGTTTTTT. Translated: CASSLPSTGLGEKLFF. The whole variable domain, remainder taken from reference TRBV28 and TRBJ1-4, is DVKVTQSSRYLVKRTGEKVFLECVQDMDHENMFWYRQDPGLGLRLIYFSYDVKMKEKGDIPEGYSVSREKKERFSLILESASTNQTSMYLCASSLPSTGLGEKLFFGSGTQLSVL.

The rearrangement links TRBV25-1 to TRBJ1-5, with D possibly TRBD1 on 6 matching bases. The CDR3 spans 13 residues. The V end was cut by 2 bases, the J end by 5 bases, with 7 bases between. Germline lookup yields CDR1 MGHDK and CDR2 SYGVNS. CDR3 sequence: CASSETGHQPQHF. CDR3 bases: TGTGCCAGCAGTGAAACAGGGCATCAGCCCCAGCATTTT.